What follows are 32 T cell receptor beta chains derived from one specimen sequenced in a study of blood T cell repertoires in COVID-19. Produced via immunoSEQ multiplex PCR; TCRdb's table is partial and in-frame only. Counted here are approximately 150,000 clones, less than 90% occurring once; the ten biggest clones make up approximately 9%. Source material: peripheral blood. All receptors come from a man aged 25 to 45 with COVID-19, enrolled during active disease.

This clone has more than one count but fewer than ten. The chain employs TRBV2 and TRBJ2-5; D not certain. Germline lookup yields CDR1 SNHLY and CDR2 FYNNEI. CDR3 length equals 11 residues. The ends were cut back, 3 bases at V and 10 bases at J, with 9 bases in the middle. This CDR3 reads CASSERMVQYF. The CDR3 bases are TGTGCCAGCAGTGAGCGGATGGTCCAGTACTTC. Supplemented by reference TRBV2 and TRBJ2-5, the full variable domain reads EPEVTQTPSHQVTQMGQEVILRCVPISNHLYFYWYRQILGQKVEFLVSFYNNEISEKSEIFDDQFSVERPDGSNFTLKIRSTKLEDSAMYFCASSERMVQYFGPGTRLLVL.

The genes are TRBV7-9 and TRBJ2-7; TRBD1 matches 9 bases. Germline V CDR1 and CDR2: SEHNR, FQNEAQ (reference sequence). This CDR3 spans 15 amino acids. V lost 5 bases to trimming and J lost 2 bases; unmatched junction nucleotides: 7. The CDR3 DNA sequence: TGTGCCAGCAGCCCGGGACAGGGAAAGGCCTACGAGCAGTACTTC. This gives the protein CASSPGQGKAYEQYF.

The chain employs TRBV28 and TRBJ2-3, with D unresolved. The ends were cut back, 10 bases at V and 2 bases at J, with 13 bases in the middle. From germline, CDR1 is MDHEN and CDR2 SYDVKM. This CDR3 contains 13 residues. CDR3 DNA: TGTGCCACCCTCCCGAAAGCCACAGATACGCAGTATTTT. Translation: CATLPKATDTQYF. Drawing the rest from reference TRBV28 and TRBJ2-3, the complete variable domain is DVKVTQSSRYLVKRTGEKVFLECVQDMDHENMFWYRQDPGLGLRLIYFSYDVKMKEKGDIPEGYSVSREKKERFSLILESASTNQTSMYLCATLPKATDTQYFGPGTRLTVL.

The table lists this clone with a count of one. The chain links TRBV27 to TRBJ1-3, with TRBD1 identical over 11 bases. The J segment lost 4 bases and the V segment lost 5 bases, leaving 4 bases of the junction unmatched. The CDR3 is 15 residues long. Germline lookup yields CDR1 MNHEY and CDR2 SMNVEV (reference sequence). The CDR3 protein is CASSGGQGAGNTIYF. Here the CDR3 DNA reads TGTGCCAGCAGTGGAGGACAGGGGGCAGGAAACACCATATATTTT.

This clone showed up just a few times. The chain's CDR3 is CASSPVDETQYF. The CDR3 region has the DNA TGTGCCAGCAGCCCAGTAGATGAGACCCAGTACTTC. This sequence joins TRBV6-2 or TRBV6-3 and TRBJ2-5; D not resolved. The V gene lost 6 bases and the J gene lost 5 bases, with 10 bases spanning the gap. Per the germline V gene, CDR1 is MNHEY and CDR2 is SVGEGT. CDR3 length: 12 amino acids.

The J gene is TRBJ2-6, the V gene TRBV19; 7 positions match TRBD1. Germline CDR1 reads LNHDA; CDR2 reads SQIVND (reference sequence). V gave up 6 bases and J gave up 2 bases; unmatched junction bases: 7. This CDR3 is 16 amino acids long. CDR3 region: CASRSTGPPGANVLTF. The CDR3 bases are TGTGCCAGTAGGTCGACAGGGCCCCCTGGGGCCAACGTCCTGACTTTC.

This clone was seen more than once but under ten times. The V and J genes are TRBV6-5 and TRBJ1-5; perhaps TRBD1 as D (6 bases). Germline CDR1 MNHEY, CDR2 SVGAGI. The CDR3 extends over 15 amino acids. V was shortened by 2 bases and J by 1 base, with 9 bases between the two germline ends. The chain's CDR3 is CASSYRQGSNQPQHF. The CDR3 bases are TGTGCCAGCAGTTACCGGCAGGGGAGCAATCAGCCCCAGCATTTT.

This clone was found a few times. The rearrangement uses TRBV4-1 and TRBJ1-2; D is possibly TRBD1 (5 bases). Trimming took off 0 bases at V and 4 bases at J, with 12 bases between the two ends. CDR1 and CDR2 (germline): MGHRA, YSYEKL. The CDR3 runs to 15 residues. The CDR3 loop is CASSQDNAGIYGYTF. CDR3 DNA sequence: TGCGCCAGCAGCCAAGATAATGCAGGGATCTATGGCTACACCTTC.

This clone has a handful of counts. V gene TRBV29-1 combines with J gene TRBJ2-2, with a weak D call TRBD2 (5 bases). The CDR3 is 13 residues long. The V end lost 7 bases, the J end lost 5 bases, and 14 bases lay between the germline ends. Germline V CDR1 and CDR2: SQVTM, ANQGSEA. The CDR3 DNA is TGCAGCGCCCGACTTACTAGTACCGGGGAGCTGTTTTTT. This translates into CSARLTSTGELFF.

J is TRBJ2-5 and V is TRBV10-1, with TRBD1 matching over 7 bases. Germline V CDR1 and CDR2: WNHNN, SYGVQD (reference sequence). V dropped 6 bases and J dropped 5; count of bases not matched to a gene: 9. The CDR3 contains 14 residues. The CDR3: CASSPQSRGETQYF. As DNA, the CDR3 is TGCGCCAGCAGCCCTCAATCCAGGGGGGAGACCCAGTACTTC.

This chain connects TRBV9 to TRBJ2-5, with 10 bases matching TRBD1. This CDR3 region has 17 residues. J lost 5 bases, V lost 1 base, and 11 bases had no gene match. CDR1 and CDR2 (germline): SGDLS, YYNGEE. The CDR3 nucleotides are TGTGCCAGCAGCGTAAACCCTCGACAGGGGGCGCGGGAGACCCAGTACTTC. This encodes CASSVNPRQGARETQYF. The full variable domain, in which reference TRBV9 and TRBJ2-5 provide the parts outside the CDR3, is DSGVTQTPKHLITATGQRVTLRCSPRSGDLSVYWYQQSLDQGLQFLIQYYNGEERAKGNILERFSAQQFPDLHSELNLSSLELGDSALYFCASSVNPRQGARETQYFGPGTRLLVL.

V and J are TRBV5-1 and TRBJ1-2; the match to TRBD1 covers 10 bases. This CDR3 has 14 residues. The germline V gene encodes CDR1 SGHRS and CDR2 YFSETQ. The trim removed 5 bases at V and 8 bases at J, leaving 9 bases unmatched. The CDR3 region has the DNA TGCGCCAGCAGTCGCGCCGGGACAGGGGAAGGCTACACCTTC. Protein: CASSRAGTGEGYTF. Full variable domain (missing parts from reference TRBV5-1 and TRBJ1-2): KAGVTQTPRYLIKTRGQQVTLSCSPISGHRSVSWYQQTPGQGLQFLFEYFSETQRNKGNFPGRFSGRQFSNSRSEMNVSTLELGDSALYLCASSRAGTGEGYTFGSGTRLTVV.

The rearrangement links TRBV7-9 to TRBJ2-1, with 9 bases aligning to TRBD2. V lost 5 bases, J lost 1 base, and 6 bases stayed unmatched. Germline loops: CDR1 SEHNR, CDR2 FQNEAQ (reference sequence). The CDR3 covers 16 residues. CDR3 protein: CASSRSGSGSYNEQFF. CDR3 in DNA: TGTGCCAGCAGCCGTAGCGGGAGTGGGTCCTACAATGAGCAGTTCTTC.

The V gene is TRBV11-3, the J gene TRBJ2-5, with a weak D call TRBD1 (6 bases). The CDR3 extends over 14 amino acids. With 4 bases removed from V and 1 base from J, the gap between germline ends came to 10 bases. Germline V CDR1 and CDR2: SGHNT, YENEEA. CDR3 in amino acids: CASSSRDTQETQYF. The DNA for the CDR3 is TGTGCCAGCAGCTCCCGGGACACCCAAGAGACCCAGTACTTC. The variable domain in full, completed from reference TRBV11-3 and TRBJ2-5, reads EAGVVQSPRYKIIEKKQPVAFWCNPISGHNTLYWYLQNLGQGPELLIRYENEEAVDDSQLPKDRFSAERLKGVDSTLKIQPAELGDSAVYLCASSSRDTQETQYFGPGTRLLVL.

V usage is TRBV19 and J usage is TRBJ2-7; 11 nucleotides agree with TRBD2. The CDR3 length is 16 residues. The J segment lost 5 bases and the V segment lost 5 bases, leaving 11 bases of the junction unmatched. Germline V gene data show CDR1 as LNHDA and CDR2 as SQIVND (reference sequence). CDR3: CASSPRTSGRINEQYF. The CDR3 DNA reads as TGTGCCAGTAGTCCCCGAACTAGCGGGAGAATCAACGAGCAGTACTTC.

In nucleotides, the CDR3 is TGTGCCAGCAGCCAGGGGCAAGGGTACAGGGGACTCTATGGCTACACCTTC. Translation: CASSQGQGYRGLYGYTF. The chain uses TRBV3-1 (or the pseudogene TRBV3-2) and TRBJ1-2; 7 nucleotides line up with TRBD1. The CDR3 sequence is 17 residues long. The junction had 14 bases not matched to a gene; V was cut back by 3 bases and J by 4 bases. CDR1 and CDR2 (germline): LGHDT, YNNKEL (reference sequence).

The rearrangement uses TRBV5-6 and TRBJ1-6; TRBD1 might be the D (5 bases). This CDR3 is built from 15 residues. Per germline, CDR1 SGHDT and CDR2 YYEEEE. Trimming shortened V by 2 bases and J by 3 bases, and 9 bases separated the two germline ends. CDR3 amino acids: CASSFGHSYNSPLHF. CDR3 DNA sequence: TGTGCCAGCAGCTTCGGACACAGCTATAATTCACCCCTCCACTTT. Full variable domain (rest looked up from reference TRBV5-6 and TRBJ1-6): DAGVTQSPTHLIKTRGQQVTLRCSPKSGHDTVSWYQQALGQGPQFIFQYYEEEERQRGNFPDRFSGHQFPNYSSELNVNALLLGDSALYLCASSFGHSYNSPLHFGNGTRLTVT.

The rearrangement links TRBV19 to TRBJ1-1; the match to TRBD1 covers 9 bases. Germline CDR1 LNHDA, CDR2 SQIVND (reference sequence). The CDR3 sequence is 16 residues long. Unmatched junction bases numbered 13, after V lost 7 bases and J lost 4 bases. The CDR3 loop is CASTITLGTGFTEAFF. The CDR3 nucleotides are TGTGCCAGTACCATTACCTTAGGGACAGGGTTCACTGAAGCTTTCTTT.

The V and J genes are TRBV7-9 and TRBJ1-5; no clear D gene. V shed 5 bases and J shed 4 bases, with 12 bases lying between them. The CDR3 totals 14 residues. From germline, CDR1 is SEHNR and CDR2 FQNEAQ (reference sequence). The CDR3 region has the DNA TGTGCCAGCAGCCCCCCGGAACAGAATCAGCCCCAGCATTTT. Its protein product is CASSPPEQNQPQHF.

This chain connects TRBV4-2 to TRBJ1-3; D might be TRBD1 (6 bases). V was trimmed by 4 bases and J by 4 bases, leaving 11 bases between them. This CDR3 has 14 amino acids. Germline V lookup: CDR1 LGHNA, CDR2 YNFKEQ. The CDR3 nucleotides are TGTGCCAGCAGCCGGGACAAGGCCGGAAACACCATATATTTT. This encodes CASSRDKAGNTIYF.

The genes are TRBV11-2 and TRBJ2-7, with 7 bases fitting TRBD1. This CDR3 has 14 amino acids. Germline V gives CDR1 SGHAT, CDR2 FQNNGV. V shed 3 bases, J shed 3 bases, and the junction held 5 bases outside the gene matches. CDR3 in DNA: TGTGCCAGCAGCTTTGGGGACAGCATCTACGAGCAGTACTTC. Encoded protein: CASSFGDSIYEQYF.

J is TRBJ2-7 and V is TRBV10-2; 8 bases agree with TRBD1. The trim removed 3 bases at V and 7 bases at J, leaving 5 bases unmatched. The CDR3 totals 13 residues. Germline CDR1 is WSHSY and CDR2 is SAAADI. CDR3 sequence reads: CASSDRGLKEQYF. CDR3 DNA: TGCGCCAGCAGTGACAGGGGGCTAAAAGAGCAGTACTTC.

The chain recombines TRBV5-5 with TRBJ1-2; D is undetermined. The CDR3 has 14 residues. V dropped 0 bases and J dropped 10 bases, with 16 bases sitting between them. CDR1 is SGHKS and CDR2 is YYEKEE in the germline V gene (reference sequence). The DNA for the CDR3 is TGTGCCAGCAGCTTGGAAGAGGGAACGTCAGACTACACCTTC. It yields the protein CASSLEEGTSDYTF.

The CDR3 spells CASRTTGETGELFF. CDR3 in DNA: TGTGCCAGTAGAACGACAGGGGAAACCGGGGAGCTGTTTTTT. The chain carries TRBV19 and TRBJ2-2, with TRBD1 matching over 8 bases. The CDR3 totals 14 residues. Losses at the gene ends were 6 bases for V and 5 bases for J; bases not matched to a gene: 5. Per germline, CDR1 LNHDA and CDR2 SQIVND (reference sequence).

This clone appeared once. This sequence joins TRBV12-3 or TRBV12-4 and TRBJ2-5, with D possibly being TRBD1 (6 bases). The CDR3 extends over 13 amino acids. Trimming left V 9 bases short and J 1 base short, with 12 bases between. CDR3 in amino acids: CASTWDTQETQYF. CDR3 DNA sequence: TGTGCCAGTACTTGGGACACCCAAGAGACCCAGTACTTC.

The chain carries TRBV7-2 and TRBJ1-2; D gene ambiguous. V lost 4 bases to trimming and J lost 0 bases, with 12 bases between them. Germline CDR1 SGHTA, CDR2 FQGNSA. The CDR3 sequence is 15 residues long. The CDR3 protein is CASSSPTLANYGYTF. The CDR3 DNA is TGTGCCAGCAGCTCCCCGACATTGGCTAACTATGGCTACACCTTC.

This clone was seen a single time. The chain carries TRBV23-1 and TRBJ2-7, with TRBD1 matching over 7 bases. TRBV23-1 is flagged as an ORF with uncertain function. J gave up 0 bases and V 0 bases, and 5 bases lay outside the gene matches. The CDR3 spans 16 residues. The CDR3 DNA sequence: TGCGCCAGCAGTCAATCGTCAGGGGGACACTCCTACGAGCAGTACTTC. Protein product: CASSQSSGGHSYEQYF.

The rearrangement joins TRBV27 to TRBJ2-7; 8 bases align to TRBD1. The CDR3 contains 13 residues. V dropped 5 bases and J dropped 2; count of bases not matched to a gene: 2. In germline, CDR1 is MNHEY, CDR2 SMNVEV (reference sequence). CDR3 bases: TGTGCCAGCAGTCTGGACAGGGCCTACGAGCAGTACTTC. Translation gives CASSLDRAYEQYF.

The chain has TRBV9 and TRBJ1-1, with unresolved D. Trimming cost V 4 bases and J 0 bases, with 13 bases left between them. CDR1 and CDR2 (germline): SGDLS, YYNGEE. The CDR3 contains 15 residues. For the CDR3, the DNA is TGTGCCAGCAGCCCTGCCCACAGCTTGAACACTGAAGCTTTCTTT. Translation: CASSPAHSLNTEAFF.

The CDR3 here is CATSQGQGRLSTDTQYF. CDR3 nucleotide sequence: TGTGCCACCAGCCAGGGACAGGGGCGTCTTAGCACAGATACGCAGTATTTT. The chain has TRBV15 and TRBJ2-3; 10 positions agree with TRBD1. The junction had 8 bases not matched to a gene; V was cut back by 5 bases and J by 0 bases. Germline V gene lookup returns CDR1 LNHNV and CDR2 YYDKDF (reference sequence). This CDR3 region has 17 residues. Full variable domain (rest looked up from reference TRBV15 and TRBJ2-3): DAMVIQNPRYQVTQFGKPVTLSCSQTLNHNVMYWYQQKSSQAPKLLFHYYDKDFNNEADTPDNFQSRRPNTSFCFLDIRSPGLGDTAMYLCATSQGQGRLSTDTQYFGPGTRLTVL.

This rearrangement joins TRBV27 to TRBJ1-1; D uncertain. The CDR3 is 15 amino acids. Germline CDR1 and CDR2: MNHEY and SMNVEV (reference sequence). V lost 3 bases to trimming and J lost 0 bases, with 11 bases between them. The CDR3 here is CASSFNSRLNTEAFF. For the CDR3, the DNA is TGTGCCAGCAGTTTTAACAGTCGGTTGAACACTGAAGCTTTCTTT.

The chain carries TRBV5-1 and TRBJ2-7; D unclear. Per the germline V gene, CDR1 is SGHRS and CDR2 is YFSETQ. The CDR3 is 13 amino acids. Trimming shortened V by 4 bases and J by 3 bases, and 11 bases separated the two germline ends. CDR3 nucleotide sequence: TGCGCCAGCAGCCACACCGACAACTACGAGCAGTACTTC. Its protein product is CASSHTDNYEQYF.